The clone carrying this T cell receptor (beta chain) was counted a few times. TCRdb used MiXCR to reprocess the 5' RACE reads, holding one entry per CDR3 protein. The repertoire holds some 26,000 distinct CDR3 sequences, 3.5% to 4.5% seen once, with about 4% in the top ten. The data were taken from a study of early T cells in non-severe SARS-CoV-2 infection. Trimming took off 4 bases at V and 2 bases at J, with 9 bases between the two ends. Germline CDR1 is LGHDT and CDR2 is YNNKEL (reference sequence). CDR3 length equals 13 residues. This chain uses TRBV3-1 with TRBJ2-7, with a possible D match to TRBD2 (5 bases). The sample consisted of whole blood. The sequence came from an adult who was a healthcare worker with PCR-confirmed SARS-CoV-2 infection or an uninfected control (not recorded which). The CDR3 sequence: CASSLGITYEQYF. In DNA, the CDR3 is TGTGCCAGCAGCCTCGGGATTACCTACGAGCAGTACTTC.